Shown below are 24 T cell receptor beta chains from a single sample sequenced in a study of Graves' ophthalmopathy and Graves' hyperthyroidism. Scientists amplified the TCR beta CDR3 regions from RNA transcripts. The library came from an HTBI-primed first-round RT-PCR and a second-round multiplex PCR. TCRdb reanalysed the multiplex PCR reads using MiXCR and keeps one entry per CDR3 protein. Among about 370,000 distinct CDR3 sequences listed, roughly 15% were seen once. The sequenced sample was peripheral blood. The receptors were gathered from an adult woman with stable Graves' hyperthyroidism.

This clonotype occurred many times. This rearrangement joins TRBV29-1 to TRBJ2-2; 15 bases are shared with TRBD2. CDR3 size: 16 residues. The germline CDR1 and CDR2 sequences are SQVTM and ANQGSEA. V gave up 4 bases and J gave up 3 bases; unmatched junction bases: 3. This CDR3 reads CSVVGLAGGHTGELFF. CDR3 in DNA: TGCAGCGTTGTGGGACTAGCGGGAGGTCACACCGGGGAGCTGTTTTTT.

In its sample, this clonotype was seen many times. V and J are TRBV12-3 or TRBV12-4 and TRBJ1-1; no reliable D call. V was cut by 7 bases and J by 0 bases, with 9 bases left in between. The CDR3 runs 13 residues. CDR3 region: CASMWQLNTEAFF. The CDR3 DNA reads as TGTGCCAGCATGTGGCAGCTGAACACTGAAGCTTTCTTT.

This clonotype was found a few times. This chain connects TRBV4-1 to TRBJ2-7; D perhaps matches TRBD2 (5 bases). CDR3 length equals 13 residues. Germline-derived CDR1 and CDR2 are MGHRA and YSYEKL. V shed 1 base and J shed 4 bases, with 8 bases lying between them. CDR3 protein: CASSQAAVYEQYF. The DNA of the CDR3 is TGCGCCAGCAGCCAAGCAGCGGTTTACGAGCAGTACTTC.

This clonotype was observed at least ten times. The J gene is TRBJ1-1, the V gene TRBV4-1; D call uncertain. Trimming removed 3 bases from V and 1 base from J, with 6 bases in between. This CDR3 is 13 amino acids long. CDR1 and CDR2 from the germline V gene are MGHRA and YSYEKL. The CDR3 DNA sequence: TGCGCCAGCAGCCAGGAGGCGAACACTGAAGCTTTCTTT. It encodes CASSQEANTEAFF.

This clonotype was observed many times. The chain links TRBV11-1 to TRBJ2-7; a weak D match, TRBD2 (5 bases). The CDR3 spans 17 residues. Trimming shortened V by 0 bases and J by 0 bases, and 15 bases separated the two germline ends. Germline CDR1 reads SGHAT; CDR2 reads FQDESV (reference sequence). The CDR3 DNA follows: TGTGCCAGCAGCTTAGCGCCGGGGTCGAGTAGCTCCTACGAGCAGTACTTC. This encodes CASSLAPGSSSSYEQYF.

This clonotype was detected ten times or more. The J gene is TRBJ2-7, the V gene TRBV6-1, with D possibly called TRBD1 or TRBD2 (6 bases each). There are 14 residues in the CDR3. Trimming took 2 bases from V and 5 from J, leaving 13 bases between them. Germline lookup yields CDR1 MNHNS and CDR2 SASEGT. CDR3 nucleotides: TGTGCCAGCAGTGAAATGTTCGGGGGCCACGAGCAGTACTTC. This sequence encodes CASSEMFGGHEQYF.

This clonotype was observed at least ten times. The chain is built from TRBV4-2 and TRBJ1-5; unclear D gene. CDR3 length equals 15 residues. Germline loops: CDR1 LGHNA, CDR2 YNFKEQ. Trimming took 0 bases from V and 1 from J, leaving 7 bases between them. The CDR3, as DNA: TGTGCCAGCAGCCAAGATGGGAAGAGCAATCAGCCCCAGCATTTT. This sequence encodes CASSQDGKSNQPQHF.

This clonotype came up many times. The rearrangement links TRBV19 to TRBJ1-5, with D possibly TRBD1 on 5 matching bases. This CDR3 spans 14 amino acids. Germline V gene lookup returns CDR1 LNHDA and CDR2 SQIVND (reference sequence). Trimming shortened V by 6 bases and J by 3 bases, and 12 bases separated the two germline ends. The CDR3 bases are TGTGCCAGTAGCCGAACAGGCGTCAATCAGCCCCAGCATTTT. Translation: CASSRTGVNQPQHF.

The rearrangement links TRBV19 to TRBJ1-1; D uncertain. The CDR3 is 14 residues long. Germline V gene sequence: CDR1 LNHDA, CDR2 SQIVND (reference sequence). V was shortened by 4 bases and J by 7 bases, with 16 bases between the two germline ends. The CDR3 sequence is CASSTPSDTGEAFF. For the CDR3, the DNA is TGTGCCAGTAGTACCCCCTCCGACACGGGTGAAGCTTTCTTT.

The chain uses TRBV6-1 and TRBJ1-5; D uncertain. The V and J ends lost 1 base and 11 bases respectively, with 12 bases between them. Germline V CDR1 and CDR2: MNHNS, SASEGT. CDR3 length: 13 residues. DNA for the CDR3: TGTGCCAGCAGTGAAGGGTGGCGAAGTGCCCAGCATTTT. Translated, it gives CASSEGWRSAQHF.

This chain links TRBV13 with TRBJ2-5; TRBD2 agrees at 15 bases. CDR3 size: 19 residues. The germline V gene has CDR1 PRHDT and CDR2 FYEKMQ (reference sequence). The ends lost 6 bases at V and 7 bases at J; junction bases unmatched: 18. CDR3 nucleotide sequence: TGTGCCAGCAGACAAACGAGGACTAGCGGGAGGGCCTCGTTCGGGACCCAGTACTTC. This translates into CASRQTRTSGRASFGTQYF.

This clonotype was picked up a small number of times. This chain joins TRBV12-3 or TRBV12-4 and TRBJ2-6; D is possibly TRBD2 (5 bases). Between the trimmed V and J ends, which lost 3 bases and 0 bases, there was a span of 15 bases. The CDR3 has 18 residues. In DNA, the CDR3 is TGTGCCAGCAGTTTTCAAAACCCGAGGGACTCTGGGGCCAACGTCCTGACTTTC. Protein sequence: CASSFQNPRDSGANVLTF.

This clonotype was recorded at least ten times. The rearrangement uses TRBV7-2 and TRBJ2-7; 8 nucleotides agree with TRBD2. The CDR3 totals 14 residues. With 4 bases clipped from V and 7 bases from J, the junction kept 9 bases outside the gene matches. Germline CDR1 and CDR2: SGHTA and FQGNSA. The CDR3 spells CASSSHSGIVEQYF. The CDR3 nucleotides read TGTGCCAGCAGCTCCCATAGCGGGATTGTGGAGCAGTACTTC.

This clonotype was counted many times. The chain has TRBV2 and TRBJ2-7; D remains unclear. This CDR3 has 11 residues. V was shortened by 1 base and J by 10 bases, with 8 bases between the two germline ends. The germline gives CDR1 SNHLY, CDR2 FYNNEI. Here the CDR3 DNA reads TGTGCCAGCAGTGAAGTCTGGTTTCAGTACTTC. It specifies CASSEVWFQYF.

This clonotype has a handful of counts. The chain uses TRBV28 and TRBJ1-1, with no clear D. Per the germline V gene, CDR1 is MDHEN and CDR2 is SYDVKM. The ends were cut back, 5 bases at V and 7 bases at J, with 8 bases in the middle. CDR3 length equals 11 residues. In DNA, the CDR3 is TGTGCCAGCAGTGTTAGATTTGAAGCTTTCTTT. Residues: CASSVRFEAFF.

At least ten counts were recorded for this clonotype. The chain carries TRBV11-2 and TRBJ2-5; 9 bases are a match to TRBD1. From germline, CDR1 is SGHAT and CDR2 FQNNGV. The junction had 2 bases not matched to a gene; V was cut back by 3 bases and J by 3 bases. The CDR3 consists of 14 residues. The CDR3 here is CASSFRTGEETQYF. The CDR3 nucleotides are TGTGCCAGCAGCTTCCGGACAGGGGAAGAGACCCAGTACTTC.

At least ten counts were recorded for this clonotype. A much larger clone is a single base away; this may be a read error. The V call is TRBV7-9, the J call TRBJ2-5; TRBD1 might be the D (6 bases). The CDR3 totals 14 residues. Germline V gene sequence: CDR1 SEHNR, CDR2 FQNEAQ (reference sequence). DNA for the CDR3: TGTGCCAGCAGCTTGGACAGCTACCAAGAGGCCCAGTACTTC. Protein sequence: CASSLDSYQEAQYF.

This clonotype appeared many times. This chain connects TRBV7-2 to TRBJ1-2, with a weak D call TRBD1 (5 bases). The CDR3 is 12 residues long. Germline CDR1 SGHTA, CDR2 FQGNSA. The V end was cut by 5 bases, the J end by 8 bases, with 12 bases between. This CDR3 is CASSTGTQGYTF. CDR3 DNA sequence: TGTGCCAGCAGCACCGGGACTCAAGGCTACACCTTC.

In its sample, this clonotype was seen many times. This sequence joins TRBV6-5 and TRBJ2-7; unclear D gene. The V end was cut by 2 bases, the J end by 4 bases, with 3 bases between. This CDR3 comprises 11 residues. Germline lookup yields CDR1 MNHEY and CDR2 SVGAGI. This chain's CDR3 is CASSYEYEQYF. CDR3 sequence (DNA): TGTGCCAGCAGTTACGAATACGAGCAGTACTTC.

This clonotype was counted at least ten times. The chain combines TRBV7-8 with TRBJ2-7, with 9 bases fitting TRBD2. V shed 3 bases, J shed 1 base, and the junction held 4 bases outside the gene matches. Germline CDR1 SGHVS, CDR2 FQNEAQ. The CDR3 sequence is 15 residues long. DNA of the CDR3: TGTGCCAGCAGCTTCCAGGCGGGAGGGTCCTACGAGCAGTACTTC. Protein sequence: CASSFQAGGSYEQYF.

This clonotype occurred many times. As DNA, the CDR3 is TGTGCTAGTGGGAGAGCTGGAAACACCATATATTTT. The encoded protein is CASGRAGNTIYF. The V and J genes are TRBV12-5 and TRBJ1-3, with D unclear. Germline values: CDR1 LGHNT, CDR2 FRNRAP. The CDR3 is 12 amino acids. Trimming stripped 6 bases from V and 2 bases from J, with 5 bases between.

This clonotype has a count of ten or more. V is TRBV11-1 and J is TRBJ2-6; D ambiguous. V gave up 2 bases and J gave up 1 base, with 6 bases separating them. Germline assignment: CDR1 SGHAT and CDR2 FQDESV (reference sequence). The CDR3 consists of 15 residues. CDR3 nucleotides: TGTGCCAGCAGCTTACATTGGTCTGGGGCCAACGTCCTGACTTTC. Residues: CASSLHWSGANVLTF.

This clonotype was picked up many times. V is TRBV6-7 and J is TRBJ2-2; D might be TRBD2 (6 bases). TRBV6-7 carries the ORF label, with uncertain function. The CDR3 totals 21 residues. The V gene lost 7 bases and the J gene lost 8 bases, with 38 bases spanning the gap. The CDR3 nucleotides read TGTGCCAGCACAGCGGAGAGACGAATTAACCGGGAGCTACTTCCCCCGGGGGAGCTGTTTTTT. Its protein is CASTAERRINRELLPPGELFF.

This clonotype was counted only a few times. A much larger clone sits a single nucleotide away, making a read error possible. The gene calls are TRBV5-5 and TRBJ2-5; D ambiguous. The CDR3 has 15 amino acids. Germline V gives CDR1 SGHKS, CDR2 YYEKEE (reference sequence). CDR3 bases: TGTGCCAGCAGTCCGCACGATTTTGTCGAAGAGACCAAGTACTTC. Translating gives CASSPHDFVEETKYF. The variable domain in full, with the rest retrieved from reference TRBV5-5 and TRBJ2-5, is DAGVTQSPTHLIKTRGQQVTLRCSPISGHKSVSWYQQVLGQGPQFIFQYYEKEERGRGNFPDRFSARQFPNYSSELNVNALLLGDSALYLCASSPHDFVEETKYFGPGTRLLVL.